A selection of T cell receptor beta chains follows, all from one sample in a study of blood T cell repertoires in COVID-19. Sequenced by immunoSEQ multiplex PCR; TCRdb stores in-frame clones only, minus some. The sample has fewer than 300,000 clones; more than 65% are singletons. The material sequenced was peripheral blood. The receptors derive from a woman aged 18-29 years with acute or convalescent COVID-19. The CDR3 runs from the conserved cysteine through the conserved F or W. The order of the fields is clone size, J gene, D gene, V gene, CDR3 DNA, CDR3 protein. A D gene is named only where the DNA matches it firmly. The size of a clone is reported for some rows only, either as once, few or many, or as a class for expanded clones.

once | TRBJ1-1 | TRBD1 | TRBV29-1 | TGCAGCGTCTACCTACAGGGGCTCGTCACTGAAGCTTTCTTT | CSVYLQGLVTEAFF
. | TRBJ2-1 | TRBD1 | TRBV6-5 | TGTGCCAGCAGTTACGGGACAGGGTACAATGAGCAGTTCTTC | CASSYGTGYNEQFF
once | TRBJ1-5 | . | TRBV18 | TGTGCCAGCTCACACTCTTTATACAGGGTTCCGGGCGATCAGCCCCAGCATTTT | CASSHSLYRVPGDQPQHF
few | TRBJ1-5 | . | TRBV15 | TGTGCCACCAGCGGGGGACTTAGCAATCAGCCCCAGCATTTT | CATSGGLSNQPQHF
. | TRBJ1-2 | TRBD1 | TRBV7-2 | TGTGCCAGCAGCCAGGGCCTGGGACAGAAGTTCTATGGCTACACCTTC | CASSQGLGQKFYGYTF
once | TRBJ1-2 | TRBD1 | TRBV27 | TGTGCCAGCAGAACAGACAGGGTTGATGGCTACACCTTC | CASRTDRVDGYTF
. | TRBJ2-7 | . | TRBV5-1 | TGCGCCAGCAGCTTGGCCGCGGGACAGCCTAGCTCCTACGAGCAGTACTTC | CASSLAAGQPSSYEQYF
. | TRBJ2-7 | TRBD1 | TRBV20-1 | TGCAGTGCTAGTAGACGACAGGGAACCTACGAGCAGTACTTC | CSASRRQGTYEQYF
. | TRBJ1-1 | TRBD1 | TRBV7-9 | TGTGCCAGCAGCTCCCCCAGGGGGCCCGACACTGAAGCTTTCTTT | CASSSPRGPDTEAFF
. | TRBJ2-7 | TRBD1 | TRBV24-1 | TGTGCCACCGAACCTCAAGCACAACCTACAGGGGTCATCTCCTACGAGCAGTACTTC | CATEPQAQPTGVISYEQYF
once | TRBJ2-1 | TRBD2 | TRBV30 | TGTGCCTGGAGCGGACTAGCGGGAGTCGTTAATGAGCAGTTCTTC | CAWSGLAGVVNEQFF
. | TRBJ2-6 | . | TRBV7-2 | TGTGCCAGCAGCTTAGGGCTGACTGCTGGGGCCAACGTCCTGACTTTC | CASSLGLTAGANVLTF
once | TRBJ1-1 | TRBD1 | TRBV28 | TGTGCCAGCAGTTTAGCACAGGGGGCCACTGAAGCTTTCTTT | CASSLAQGATEAFF
. | TRBJ1-6 | . | TRBV5-4 | TGTGCCAGCAGCTTGGAACTGGGGGCGGACTATAATTCACCCCTCCACTTT | CASSLELGADYNSPLHF
. | TRBJ2-2 | . | TRBV5-1 | TGCGCCAGCAGCCCCCTCGATGCTAGCACCGGGGAGCTGTTTTTT | CASSPLDASTGELFF
few | TRBJ2-7 | . | TRBV5-6 | TGTGCCAGCAGCTTGTGGGGCCCGAAGGAGCAGTACTTC | CASSLWGPKEQYF
. | TRBJ1-5 | TRBD1 | TRBV7-6 | TGTGCCAGCAGCTTGCACAGGGGGCTGGGGCAGCCCCAGCATTTT | CASSLHRGLGQPQHF
. | TRBJ2-3 | TRBD2 | TRBV14 | TGTGCCAGCAGCCCCGGGCTAGCGGGAATGAACACAGATACGCAGTATTTT | CASSPGLAGMNTDTQYF
. | TRBJ1-4 | TRBD1 | TRBV7-2 | TGTGCCAGCAGCTTAAGGGGGACAGGTGAAAAACTGTTTTTT | CASSLRGTGEKLFF
. | TRBJ1-2 | . | TRBV5-4 | TGTGCCAGCAGCTTGGAAGCGGGAGACTATGGCTACACCTTC | CASSLEAGDYGYTF
once | TRBJ2-1 | . | TRBV13 | TGTGCCAGCAGCTTTCCGTACGTCAAGCAAGATGAGCAGTTCTTC | CASSFPYVKQDEQFF
. | TRBJ2-6 | . | TRBV7-9 | TGTGCCAGCAGCTTAGCGTCTGCGGCAGGGGTATCTGGGGCCAACGTCCTGACTTTC | CASSLASAAGVSGANVLTF
. | TRBJ2-5 | . | TRBV7-2 | TGTGCCAGCAGCTTAGAGGCTAGAGGTACCCAGTACTTC | CASSLEARGTQYF
few | TRBJ1-1 | TRBD1 | TRBV4-2 | TGTGCCAGCAGCCAAGATTTGACAGGGACCCTAACTGAAGCTTTCTTT | CASSQDLTGTLTEAFF
. | TRBJ1-1 | . | TRBV6-5 | TGTGCCAGCAGAGAGGACAGCTTGAACACTGAAGCTTTCTTT | CASREDSLNTEAFF
. | TRBJ2-7 | . | TRBV6-2/TRBV6-3 | TGTGCCAGCAGCCCCGCTACCCTCGGCGGAGAGCAGTACTTC | CASSPATLGGEQYF
. | TRBJ1-1 | . | TRBV28 | TGTGCCAGCAGGCTTACAGGGAACACTGAAGCTTTCTTT | CASRLTGNTEAFF
. | TRBJ1-3 | . | TRBV12-3/TRBV12-4 | TGTGCCAGCCAAATCAGCTCTGGAAACACCATATATTTT | CASQISSGNTIYF
. | TRBJ1-6 | . | TRBV29-1 | TGCAGCGTGCGAGAAGGGTTAGGGAGTTCACCCCTCCACTTT | CSVREGLGSSPLHF
. | TRBJ2-4 | . | TRBV28 | TGTGCCACCCTCGACCCGGGAGACATTCAGTACTTC | CATLDPGDIQYF
. | TRBJ2-1 | TRBD1 | TRBV7-2 | TGTGCCAGCAGCTCCCGGGACAGCCCCTACAATGAGCAGTTCTTC | CASSSRDSPYNEQFF
. | TRBJ2-3 | TRBD1 | TRBV2 | TGTGCCAGCAGTCCCCAGGGGGAGTGGGATACGCAGTATTTT | CASSPQGEWDTQYF
. | TRBJ1-1 | TRBD1 | TRBV19 | TGTGCCAGTAGTACCCGGACAGGGGACGCTTTCTTT | CASSTRTGDAFF
. | TRBJ1-1 | . | TRBV19 | TGTGCCAGTAGTAGTAGGGGCGCGGACACTGAAGCTTTCTTT | CASSSRGADTEAFF
few | TRBJ2-7 | TRBD1 | TRBV28 | TGTGCCAGCAGTTTACCGGGACAGGGTTCCTACGAGCAGTACTTC | CASSLPGQGSYEQYF
. | TRBJ1-6 | . | TRBV30 | TGTGCCTGGAACGAACCGGACAGAGTAAATTCACCCCTCCACTTT | CAWNEPDRVNSPLHF
many | TRBJ2-5 | TRBD2 | TRBV7-9 | TGTGCCAGCAGCTTACCGCGCGGGAGTCTGGAGACCCAGTACTTC | CASSLPRGSLETQYF
. | TRBJ1-5 | . | TRBV16 | TGTGCCAGCAGCCCCGGAACGGGGTATAGCAATCAGCCCCAGCATTTT | CASSPGTGYSNQPQHF
. | TRBJ1-6 | . | TRBV5-1 | TGCGCCAGCAGCTTGGGCGGGGCTAATTCACCCCTCCACTTT | CASSLGGANSPLHF
few | TRBJ1-2 | TRBD1 | TRBV11-2 | TGTGCCAGCAGCTTAGATCCGGACAGGGGGGGCTACACCTTC | CASSLDPDRGGYTF
. | TRBJ1-2 | . | TRBV7-2 | TGTGCCAGCAGCTTAGGGGGGGGCAGAACTAACTATGGCTACACCTTC | CASSLGGGRTNYGYTF
. | TRBJ1-1 | TRBD1 | TRBV14 | TGTGCCAGCAGCACTATCTACAGGGGAGAAGGCACTGAAGCTTTCTTT | CASSTIYRGEGTEAFF
. | TRBJ1-4 | TRBD1 | TRBV18 | TGTGCCAGCTCACCGCCGGGACAGAACGAAAAACTGTTTTTT | CASSPPGQNEKLFF
. | TRBJ2-2 | TRBD1 | TRBV9 | TGTGCCAGCAGCGGACAGGGGTCCATTCCTGCCGGGGAGCTGTTTTTT | CASSGQGSIPAGELFF
. | TRBJ1-5 | TRBD1 | TRBV18 | TGTGCCAGCTCACCCACAGGGGCCGGCAATCAGCCCCAGCATTTT | CASSPTGAGNQPQHF
. | TRBJ1-2 | TRBD1 | TRBV12-3/TRBV12-4 | TGTGCCAGCAGTTTAACAGGGGGCCTTGGCTACACCTTC | CASSLTGGLGYTF
. | TRBJ2-1 | . | TRBV2 | TGTGCCAGCAGTGATTTGGCAGTTGGTTCAGATGAGCAGTTCTTC | CASSDLAVGSDEQFF
. | TRBJ2-1 | TRBD2 | TRBV11-3 | TGTGCCAGCAGCTTATTTGGACCGGGACTAGCGAACAATGAGCAGTTCTTC | CASSLFGPGLANNEQFF
once | TRBJ2-7 | . | TRBV28 | TGTGCCAACAATAGGGGTTTCGTCTACGAGCAGTACTTC | CANNRGFVYEQYF
. | TRBJ2-3 | TRBD2 | TRBV6-1 | TGTGCCAGCAGTGGTTTGGGCTCCGGGACTATTTCTAGCACAGATACGCAGTATTTT | CASSGLGSGTISSTDTQYF
once | TRBJ1-1 | . | TRBV7-2 | TGTGCCAGCAGCTTAGCGTGGCCCTCTTTAATGAACACTGAAGCTTTCTTT | CASSLAWPSLMNTEAFF
. | TRBJ2-7 | . | TRBV14 | TGTGCCAGCAGCCAAATGGACACTCTCCCCTCCTACGAGCAGTACTTC | CASSQMDTLPSYEQYF
. | TRBJ2-7 | TRBD1 | TRBV10-3 | TGTGCCACCCAGGGGGCCTTATCCTACGAGCAGTACTTC | CATQGALSYEQYF
. | TRBJ1-6 | . | TRBV28 | TGTGCCAGCAGTCCCCCCCCTCTCTATAATTCACCCCTCCACTTT | CASSPPPLYNSPLHF